The text below deals with one T cell receptor beta chain. The data originate from a study of blood T cell repertoires in COVID-19. Method: immunoSEQ multiplex PCR; TCRdb's copy keeps in-frame clones and lacks some. The table shows approximately 62,000 clones, with 85% to 90% occurring only once. V lost 5 bases, J lost 0 bases, and 15 bases lay in between. This CDR3 region has 16 residues. From germline, CDR1 is SGHNT and CDR2 YYREEE (reference sequence). Sequenced: peripheral blood. This chain uses TRBV5-4 with TRBJ2-1, with TRBD2 as a possible D gene (6 bases). The source is a man between 60 and 75 years old with acute or convalescent COVID-19. DNA for the CDR3: TGTGCCAGCAGTTCCCCGGAAGCGGGCTCCTACAATGAGCAGTTCTTC. Protein product: CASSSPEAGSYNEQFF. Filled out from reference TRBV5-4 and TRBJ2-1, the complete variable domain reads ETGVTQSPTHLIKTRGQQVTLRCSSQSGHNTVSWYQQALGQGPQFIFQYYREEENGRGNFPPRFSGLQFPNYSSELNVNALELDDSALYLCASSSPEAGSYNEQFFGPGTRLTVL.